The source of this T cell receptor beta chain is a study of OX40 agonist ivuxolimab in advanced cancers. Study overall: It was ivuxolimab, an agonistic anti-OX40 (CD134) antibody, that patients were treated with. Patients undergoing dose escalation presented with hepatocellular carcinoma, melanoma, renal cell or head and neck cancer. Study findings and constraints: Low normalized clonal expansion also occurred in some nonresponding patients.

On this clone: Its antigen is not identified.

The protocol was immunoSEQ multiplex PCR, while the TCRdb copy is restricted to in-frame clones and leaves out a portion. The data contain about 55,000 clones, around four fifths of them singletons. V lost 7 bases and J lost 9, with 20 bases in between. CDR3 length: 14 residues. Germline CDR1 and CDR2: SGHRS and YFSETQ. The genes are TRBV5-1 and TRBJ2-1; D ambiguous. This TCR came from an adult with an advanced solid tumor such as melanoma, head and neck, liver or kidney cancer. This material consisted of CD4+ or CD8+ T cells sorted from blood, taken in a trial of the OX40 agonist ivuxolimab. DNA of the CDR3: TGCGCCAGCCAAGAGGACCGGACCTACGGTGAGCAGTTCTTC. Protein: CASQEDRTYGEQFF.